The 20 T cell receptor beta chains given below trace back to one sample, sequenced in a study of vaccination effects on CD4 cells after COVID-19. Sequencing was performed with immunoSEQ multiplex PCR; in TCRdb, only in-frame clones are kept and a portion is missing. The data show around 40,000 clones, 65% to 70% seen once. Culture proceeded for approximately 10 days, and CD4+ T cells were then isolated. For these receptors, no antigen is known. This material consisted of CD4+ T cells from PBMCs cultured without peptide, taken before COVID-19 vaccination. The origin of the receptors is a human donor who received a COVID-19 vaccine.

Relative to its sample, this clone is medium-sized. The V and J genes are TRBV7-9 and TRBJ1-6, with D possibly matching TRBD1 (6 bases). Germline assignment: CDR1 SEHNR and CDR2 FQNEAQ (reference sequence). Deletions cut 11 bases from V and 5 bases from J, with 19 bases between. CDR3 size: 15 residues. CDR3 in DNA: TGTGCCCCCCCGCCAGGGGCTAAACATAATTCACCCCTCCACTTT. Amino acids: CAPPPGAKHNSPLHF.

The chain employs TRBV30 and TRBJ2-1, with 8 bases identical to TRBD2. The CDR3 runs to 13 residues. CDR1 and CDR2 (germline): GTSNPN, SVGIG (reference sequence). V shed 4 bases, J shed 9 bases, and the junction held 8 bases outside the gene matches. The CDR3 region is CAWTRTSWAEQFF. The CDR3 coding sequence is TGTGCCTGGACCCGGACTAGCTGGGCTGAGCAGTTCTTC. The whole variable domain, remainder taken from reference TRBV30 and TRBJ2-1, is SQTIHQWPATLVQPVGSPLSLECTVEGTSNPNLYWYRQAAGRGLQLLFYSVGIGQISSEVPQNLSASRPQDRQFILSSKKLLLSDSGFYLCAWTRTSWAEQFFGPGTRLTVL.

The chain has TRBV5-1 and TRBJ2-1; 8 nucleotides line up with TRBD1. Germline lookup yields CDR1 SGHRS and CDR2 YFSETQ. Germline trimming cut 3 bases from V and 8 bases from J; bases unmatched to any gene: 10. The CDR3 is made up of 15 amino acids. The CDR3 here is CASSSSPGGHDEQFF. The CDR3 DNA is TGCGCCAGCAGCTCCTCCCCAGGGGGCCACGATGAGCAGTTCTTC.

V usage is TRBV30 and J usage is TRBJ1-3; D is ambiguous. Germline assignment: CDR1 GTSNPN and CDR2 SVGIG (reference sequence). Between the trimmed V and J ends, which lost 0 bases and 0 bases, there was a span of 9 bases. CDR3 length equals 15 residues. CDR3 region: CAWSVSRSSGNTIYF. The CDR3 DNA is TGTGCCTGGAGTGTCTCTAGGAGCTCTGGAAACACCATATATTTT.

This clone is medium-sized in the sample. The rearrangement links TRBV5-1 to TRBJ1-2; 8 bases agree with TRBD1. Germline V gives CDR1 SGHRS, CDR2 YFSETQ. Unmatched junction bases numbered 9, after V lost 7 bases and J lost 1 base. CDR3 length: 15 residues. The CDR3 region is CASGTGQAINYGYTF. In DNA form, the CDR3 reads TGCGCCAGCGGGACAGGACAGGCTATTAACTATGGCTACACCTTC.

The genes are TRBV5-1 and TRBJ1-1; TRBD1 matches at 7 bases. The CDR3 totals 15 residues. Losses at the gene ends were 4 bases for V and 3 bases for J; bases not matched to a gene: 9. The germline V gene has CDR1 SGHRS and CDR2 YFSETQ. The CDR3 loop is CASSPLGTGDTEAFF. Here the CDR3 DNA reads TGCGCCAGCAGCCCACTTGGTACAGGGGACACTGAAGCTTTCTTT.

The rearrangement links TRBV18 to TRBJ2-5, with TRBD1 identical over 7 bases. V gave up 2 bases and J gave up 1 base; unmatched junction bases: 10. The CDR3 loop spans 17 amino acids. From germline, CDR1 is KGHSH and CDR2 LQKENI. CDR3 nucleotides: TGTGCCAGCTCACCAGCAAGGACAGGTGTCATCCAAGAGACCCAGTACTTC. Its protein product is CASSPARTGVIQETQYF.

This clone was seen only once. This chain links TRBV9 with TRBJ2-2, with TRBD2 matching 9 bases. The junction had 2 bases not matched to a gene; V was cut back by 7 bases and J by 1 base. Germline V gene lookup returns CDR1 SGDLS and CDR2 YYNGEE. The CDR3 sequence is 14 residues long. Here the CDR3 reads CASRAGGNTGELFF. CDR3 nucleotide sequence: TGTGCCAGCCGAGCGGGGGGGAACACCGGGGAGCTGTTTTTT.

The J gene is TRBJ2-1, the V gene TRBV30; 11 bases fit TRBD2. The CDR3 is 15 residues long. V was clipped by 0 bases and J by 8 bases; unmatched bases: 6. Looked up from germline, CDR1 is GTSNPN and CDR2 is SVGIG (reference sequence). CDR3 nucleotides: TGTGCCTGGAGTGTAGGTCTAGCGGGGGGCGATGAGCAGTTCTTC. Translated: CAWSVGLAGGDEQFF. Full variable domain (missing parts from reference TRBV30 and TRBJ2-1): SQTIHQWPATLVQPVGSPLSLECTVEGTSNPNLYWYRQAAGRGLQLLFYSVGIGQISSEVPQNLSASRPQDRQFILSSKKLLLSDSGFYLCAWSVGLAGGDEQFFGPGTRLTVL.

The chain recombines TRBV5-1 with TRBJ2-5, with D perhaps assigned TRBD1 or TRBD2 (5 bases each). The CDR3 length is 16 residues. CDR1 and CDR2 (germline): SGHRS, YFSETQ. V shed 0 bases and J shed 1 base, with 13 bases lying between them. CDR3 sequence (DNA): TGCGCCAGCAGCTTGGGAGGGACGGATACCCAAGAGACCCAGTACTTC. It encodes CASSLGGTDTQETQYF. The variable domain in full, with the rest retrieved from reference TRBV5-1 and TRBJ2-5, is KAGVTQTPRYLIKTRGQQVTLSCSPISGHRSVSWYQQTPGQGLQFLFEYFSETQRNKGNFPGRFSGRQFSNSRSEMNVSTLELGDSALYLCASSLGGTDTQETQYFGPGTRLLVL.

This clone was detected only a few times. CDR3 coding DNA: TGTGCCAGCTCCCAACAGTCGAACACTGAAGCTTTCTTT. Translation: CASSQQSNTEAFF. The J gene is TRBJ1-1, the V gene TRBV18, with no clear D. Germline CDR1 KGHSH, CDR2 LQKENI. This CDR3 comprises 13 residues. Trimming shortened V by 6 bases and J by 1 base, and 9 bases separated the two germline ends.

This chain joins TRBV19 and TRBJ1-6; TRBD1 is a possible D gene (5 bases). There are 16 residues in the CDR3. Trimming took 2 bases from V and 8 from J, leaving 16 bases between them. Germline V lookup: CDR1 LNHDA, CDR2 SQIVND (reference sequence). In DNA, the CDR3 is TGTGCCAGTAGTATACAGTCCCAGGGTCTTTATTCACCCCTCCACTTT. It codes for CASSIQSQGLYSPLHF.

V and J are TRBV5-6 and TRBJ2-7; D not certain. CDR3 size: 19 residues. Trimming removed 2 bases from V and 0 bases from J, with 24 bases in between. The germline V gene encodes CDR1 SGHDT and CDR2 YYEEEE. The CDR3 here is CASSFFFSDWGPSSYEQYF. CDR3 DNA sequence: TGTGCCAGCAGCTTTTTCTTTTCAGACTGGGGTCCAAGCTCCTACGAGCAGTACTTC.

The count of this clone is one. J is TRBJ1-4 and V is TRBV4-1, with D possibly being TRBD1 (5 bases). The CDR3 is 15 amino acids. The germline V gene has CDR1 MGHRA and CDR2 YSYEKL. Trimming removed 0 bases from V and 6 bases from J, with 11 bases in between. The CDR3 nucleotides are TGCGCCAGCAGCCAAGATGACACCAGGGATGAAAAACTGTTTTTT. Translation: CASSQDDTRDEKLFF.

The chain carries TRBV25-1 and TRBJ2-3; D remains ambiguous. V was trimmed by 3 bases and J by 2 bases, leaving 9 bases between them. The CDR3 has 14 amino acids. Germline values: CDR1 MGHDK, CDR2 SYGVNS. The CDR3 bases are TGTGCCAGCAGTGAGGACCCGTTCACAGATACGCAGTATTTT. Residues: CASSEDPFTDTQYF.

The chain couples TRBV19 to TRBJ1-5; D is unclear. The CDR3 is made up of 12 amino acids. Germline loops: CDR1 LNHDA, CDR2 SQIVND (reference sequence). V was clipped by 7 bases and J by 4 bases, with 8 bases between them. DNA of the CDR3: TGTGCCAGTACCGACGTTAATCAGCCCCAGCATTTT. Amino acid sequence: CASTDVNQPQHF.

V usage is TRBV2 and J usage is TRBJ1-5; D might be TRBD1 (5 bases). This CDR3 contains 15 residues. Per germline, CDR1 SNHLY and CDR2 FYNNEI. Trimming removed 6 bases at V and 2 bases at J, with 14 bases between. The chain's CDR3 is CASRRWIGGNQPQHF. Here the CDR3 DNA reads TGTGCCAGCAGGCGTTGGATAGGGGGCAATCAGCCCCAGCATTTT. The variable domain in full, with the rest retrieved from reference TRBV2 and TRBJ1-5, is EPEVTQTPSHQVTQMGQEVILRCVPISNHLYFYWYRQILGQKVEFLVSFYNNEISEKSEIFDDQFSVERPDGSNFTLKIRSTKLEDSAMYFCASRRWIGGNQPQHFGDGTRLSIL.

The chain links TRBV6-1 to TRBJ1-2; D uncertain. The CDR3 loop spans 13 amino acids. CDR1 and CDR2 (germline): MNHNS, SASEGT. V gave up 2 bases and J gave up 8 bases, with 12 bases separating them. The CDR3 is CASSELGIRGYTF. The DNA for the CDR3 is TGTGCCAGCAGTGAACTGGGAATACGGGGCTACACCTTC.

The V call is TRBV7-9, the J call TRBJ2-7; 7 positions agree with TRBD1. Germline trimming cut 3 bases from V and 3 bases from J; bases unmatched to any gene: 5. The CDR3 is 14 amino acids. The V gene's germline CDR1 is SEHNR and CDR2 FQNEAQ (reference sequence). The CDR3 is CASSFDRASYEQYF. DNA for the CDR3: TGTGCCAGCAGCTTCGACAGGGCAAGCTACGAGCAGTACTTC.

This chain links TRBV6-1 with TRBJ1-5; possible D gene TRBD1, 5 bases. Germline V lookup: CDR1 MNHNS, CDR2 SASEGT. The V and J ends lost 0 bases and 2 bases respectively, with 5 bases between them. The CDR3 consists of 14 residues. This CDR3 reads CASSEAGGNQPQHF. The CDR3 region has the DNA TGTGCCAGCAGTGAAGCAGGGGGCAATCAGCCCCAGCATTTT.